This entry features one T cell receptor beta chain sequence. The antigen it binds to is not known. No per-base quality is available; no much larger clone lies one base away. The sample is drawn from a study of shared clonotypes between healthy human individuals (dated by TCRdb to 2019 to 2021). Background on the whole study: A few men and a couple of women, aged 18 to 49 years, made up the cohort. For each donor, three plates each were used for CD4 naive and CD4 memory, two plates were used for CD8 naive, and one plate was used for CD8 memory. To estimate repertoire size and how much clonotype sharing occurs between individuals, the study deeply sequenced the blood TCR repertoires of about five healthy adults. Per donor, leukapheresis produced somewhere between about 0.85 and 8.9 billion PBMCs. Different laboratories and diverse techniques were used to prepare libraries and sequence TCR repertoires, to increase sequencing depth and limit assay-specific biases.

Using the deep immunoSEQ assay, multiplex PCR amplified TCR CDR3 regions from genomic DNA. Genomic DNA extracted from each cell subset was distributed evenly over all wells of several immunoSEQ 96-well plates, and each plate served as one replicate. For sorted subsets, each replicate PCR was loaded with approximately 0.2 ug genomic DNA, equivalent to 25,000 to 30,000 T cell genomes. Purified libraries were quantified with a Qubit 3.0 fluorometer, sized on a Bioanalyzer 2100, and re-quantified with the KAPA Library Quantification kit. A separate single-read 150-cycle Illumina NextSeq 550 flow cell was used to sequence each immunoSEQ 96-well plate. As for the original processing: Because only junctional sequences without quality scores were contained in the immunoSEQ output, filtering matching that applied to full-length reads could not be performed. To assign V/J genes and CDR3, sequences were annotated against IMGT germline references using PyIR, a Python wrapper for IgBLAST v1.9. Reads were filtered out if the reads had weak V/J assignments (E-value above 1e-6), no CDR3, stop codons, out-of-frame junctions, or ambiguous translated residues. V3J clonotypes were defined as sequences sharing the same inferred V gene, J gene, and CDR3 amino acid sequence. The percentage overlap between two repertoires was calculated by dividing the number of shared unique clonotypes by the size of the smaller repertoire. Three approaches were used to assess repertoire richness: RTK rarefaction, the Chao1 estimator, and Recon v2.1 estimates of unobserved clonotypes. OLGA was used to compute generation probabilities for all TCRbeta clonotypes that the gDNA method yielded from a handful of donors. In its TCRdb copy, this immuneACCESS table keeps in-frame sequences only and misses some clones. Where compared with another copy, unresolved V genes explain less than half of these, and the others have no known cause. V and J calls plus clone size are reproduced from that table; the DNA served to infer D and trimming. The sample data list roughly 2 million clones, and more than 90% of these were observed just once. Of the sample, roughly 0.13% falls within the top ten clones.

The investigation overall reported the following: Larger estimated clonotype richness was generally found for naive subsets than for memory subsets. Only blood was sampled, and tissue TCR repertoires likely differ from those in blood. Clonotypes shared by all four sorted-subset donors showed higher generation probabilities than non-shared clonotypes. When a few donors were compared, the shared fraction of clonotypes was 5% to 6.5% for naive CD4, 3.5% to 4% for naive CD8, more than 2% for memory CD4, and 0.4% for memory CD8. The genetic and exposure-history diversity represented was limited by the small number of donors. Even with the large sequencing depth, rarefaction of the sorted-subset datasets indicated that sequencing was incomplete. Based on pairwise subsampling, the degree of clonotype sharing among donors was expected to be affected by sequencing depth.

Donors were healthy HIV-negative adults with no recently reported acute infections or vaccinations. Every donor was a Caucasian adult residing in Nashville, Tennessee, USA. CD4+ T cells were enriched by magnetic negative selection, after which naive cells were positively selected on CD45RA and the negative fraction was taken as the memory subset. Blood was obtained by leukapheresis, after which PBMCs were separated by Ficoll-Histopaque density gradient centrifugation and cryopreserved in liquid nitrogen vapor phase. Purity and quantity of every magnetically sorted T cell population were checked by analytical flow cytometry. Genomic DNA was isolated from every sorted fraction and measured by UV absorbance on a Nanodrop 2000c. Looking up the germline V gene yields CDR1 SNHLY and CDR2 FYNNEI. Germline trimming amounts to 4 bases on V and 6 bases on J, with 11 as the count of junction bases outside the gene matches. The CDR3 contains 15 residues, cysteine and phenylalanine counted. The CDR3 DNA has 45 bases and is translated from base 1.

The chain uses TRBV2 and TRBJ1-2, with 7 junctional bases fitting TRBD1. Input material: naive CD4+ T cells sorted from blood. The cell subset or site label here, explained by the study, means: CD45RA+ positively selected. This sequence originates from a man younger than 35 in good health. The encoded CDR3 is CASSALVTGTDGYTF. DNA sequence: TGTGCCAGCAGTGCCCTTGTAACCGGGACAGATGGCTACACCTTC.